This T cell receptor (beta chain) came from a study of cytomegalovirus exposure and HLA in healthy donors. V lost 2 bases and J lost 3; bases outside the gene matches: 4. CDR1 and CDR2 from the germline V gene are MNHEY and SMNVEV (reference sequence). The CDR3 sequence is 14 residues long. Sequencing was performed with immunoSEQ multiplex PCR; in TCRdb, only in-frame clones are kept and a portion is missing. The sample lists over 130,000 clones, more than 85% occurring once. This clonotype originated in a young man in good health and CMV-seropositive. The sequencing sample was made of PBMCs. The chain has TRBV27 and TRBJ2-7; TRBD2 agrees at 7 bases. CDR3 amino acids: CASSLRGLSYEQYF. For the CDR3, the DNA is TGTGCCAGCAGTTTAAGGGGACTAAGCTACGAGCAGTACTTC.